These 2 T cell receptor beta chains originate from one sample sequenced in a study of patients and donors after allogeneic stem cell transplantation. TCRdb redid the calling of the RT-PCR reads with MiXCR, one entry per CDR3 protein. The table includes about 90,000 distinct CDR3 sequences, roughly 43% detected once. The sequencing sample was made of blood, either unsorted or a sorted T cell fraction (not recorded which). All receptors come from a human donor who was either an allogeneic HSCT recipient or a stem cell or donor lymphocyte infusion donor (not recorded which). It is not recorded whose cells these are; they may come from a transplant donor.

This clonotype has only one observation. The chain recombines TRBV14 with TRBJ1-4; the match to TRBD1 covers 7 bases. Looked up from germline, CDR1 is SGHDN and CDR2 is FVKESK. J gave up 5 bases and V 5 bases, and 8 bases lay outside the gene matches. The CDR3 extends over 15 amino acids. The CDR3 loop is CASSGTGVRNEKLFF. Here the CDR3 DNA reads TGTGCCAGCAGCGGAACAGGGGTACGGAATGAAAAACTGTTTTTT.

The gene calls are TRBV29-1 and TRBJ1-4, with 11 bases aligning to TRBD1. Germline lookup yields CDR1 SQVTM and CDR2 ANQGSEA. The length of the CDR3 is 13 residues. J lost 8 bases, V lost 7 bases, and 6 bases had no gene match. The CDR3 sequence: CSAQDRGQEKLFF. DNA for the CDR3: TGCAGCGCCCAGGACAGGGGGCAGGAAAAACTGTTTTTT.